Shown below are 3 T cell receptor beta chains from a single sample sequenced in a study of blood T cell repertoires in COVID-19. This table comes from immunoSEQ multiplex PCR, and its TCRdb copy is limited to in-frame clones, with some not included. The table shows tens of thousands of clones, with about 89% occurring only once. The specimen sequenced was peripheral blood. These receptors all stem from a human donor in a cohort sampled during active COVID-19.

This chain uses TRBV7-9 with TRBJ1-2, with a tentative D call TRBD1 (6 bases). The CDR3 is 11 amino acids. The germline gives CDR1 SEHNR, CDR2 FQNEAQ (reference sequence). V lost 8 bases to trimming and J lost 8 bases, with 12 bases between them. The DNA of the CDR3 is TGTGCCAGCCGTCCAGGGGCAGGCTACACCTTC. The encoded protein is CASRPGAGYTF.

This clone came up a few times. The chain has TRBV9 and TRBJ1-4, with unresolved D. This CDR3 has 13 residues. Trimming took off 4 bases at V and 3 bases at J, with 7 bases between the two ends. CDR1 SGDLS and CDR2 YYNGEE come from the germline V gene. In nucleotides, the CDR3 is TGTGCCAGCAGCCTCGGTCCTAATGAAAAACTGTTTTTT. Amino acids: CASSLGPNEKLFF. Based on the CDR3 plus reference TRBV9 and TRBJ1-4, the full variable domain is DSGVTQTPKHLITATGQRVTLRCSPRSGDLSVYWYQQSLDQGLQFLIQYYNGEERAKGNILERFSAQQFPDLHSELNLSSLELGDSALYFCASSLGPNEKLFFGSGTQLSVL.

This chain links TRBV24-1 with TRBJ2-2; D possibly corresponds to TRBD2 (5 bases). The CDR3 has 14 amino acids. CDR1 KGHDR and CDR2 SFDVKD come from the germline V gene. Deletions cut 6 bases from V and 0 bases from J, with 7 bases between. The CDR3, as DNA: TGTGCCACCAGTCGCGGGTCGAACACCGGGGAGCTGTTTTTT. This sequence encodes CATSRGSNTGELFF.